This T cell receptor beta chain stems from a study of shared clonotypes between healthy human individuals. Assay used: immunoSEQ multiplex PCR; TCRdb lists only in-frame clones, some missing. This sample has some 2.4 million clones, with more than 85% found just once. Germline CDR1 reads SGHAT; CDR2 reads FQNNGV. The CDR3 extends over 16 amino acids. V was pared by 1 base and J by 2 bases, with 14 bases between. Study results and caveats: The researchers took only blood, and tissue repertoires probably look different. What rarefaction showed was incomplete sorted-subset sequencing despite large depth. Clonotype sharing across a handful of donors was observed for around 5% of naive CD4 clonotypes.

Comments on this clone: Its antigen is not identified.

Material: naive CD4+ T cells from PBMCs. Subset here: CD45RA+ positively selected. This clonotype originated in a man aged 18 to 30 in good health. Some clones in this sample may be carry-over from other donors' samples. The chain links TRBV11-2 to TRBJ1-2; D not resolved. Written as DNA, the CDR3 is TGTGCCAGCAGCTTAGTCGTCGGCACCTTCAACTATGGCTACACCTTC. It translates to CASSLVVGTFNYGYTF.